The T cell receptor beta chain described here comes from a study of T cells after yellow fever vaccination. The germline gives CDR1 PRHDT, CDR2 FYEKMQ (reference sequence). The CDR3 spans 13 residues. V dropped 4 bases and J dropped 2; count of bases not matched to a gene: 2. Notes on this clonotype: Its antigen is undetermined.

It was through 5'RACE template switching that TCR cDNA was made, with a universal primer site and UMIs added. TCRdb used MiXCR to reprocess the 5' RACE reads, holding one entry per CDR3 protein. The data contain around 100,000 distinct CDR3 sequences, roughly 5.8% of them singletons. Study outcomes and limitations: Within FACS-sorted repertoires, abundant clonotypes contaminating from the bulk population could be present. The booster response re-showed most primary clones: over 95% CD4, 88% CD8. Few clonotypes appeared in both CD4 and CD8 compartments.

The chain is built from TRBV13 and TRBJ2-7, with TRBD1 matching over 7 bases. The source material was CD8+ T cells sorted from PBMCs, sampled 10 days after the yellow fever booster vaccination. The receptor was isolated from a man between 18 and 29 years old who received the YFV17D yellow fever vaccine. CDR3 protein: CASSYQGAYEQYF. The CDR3 nucleotides are TGTGCCAGCAGCTATCAGGGGGCCTACGAGCAGTACTTC.